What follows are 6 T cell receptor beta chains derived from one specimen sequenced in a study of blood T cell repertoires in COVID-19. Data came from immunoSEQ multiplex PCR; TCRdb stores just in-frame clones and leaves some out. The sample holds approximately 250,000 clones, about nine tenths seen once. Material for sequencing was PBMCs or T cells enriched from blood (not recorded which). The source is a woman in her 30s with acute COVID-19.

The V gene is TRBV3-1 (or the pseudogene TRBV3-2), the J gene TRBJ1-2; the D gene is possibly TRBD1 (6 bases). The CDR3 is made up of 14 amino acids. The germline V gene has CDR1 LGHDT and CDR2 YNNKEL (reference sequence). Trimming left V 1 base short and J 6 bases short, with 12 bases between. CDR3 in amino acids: CASSQVGAGDGYTF. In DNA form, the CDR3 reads TGTGCCAGCAGCCAAGTCGGGGCAGGGGATGGCTACACCTTC.

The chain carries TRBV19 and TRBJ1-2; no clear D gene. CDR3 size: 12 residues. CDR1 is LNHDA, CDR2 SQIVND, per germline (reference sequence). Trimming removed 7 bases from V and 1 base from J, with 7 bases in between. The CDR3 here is CASKRSNYGYTF. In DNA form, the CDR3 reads TGTGCCAGTAAGAGGAGTAACTATGGCTACACCTTC.

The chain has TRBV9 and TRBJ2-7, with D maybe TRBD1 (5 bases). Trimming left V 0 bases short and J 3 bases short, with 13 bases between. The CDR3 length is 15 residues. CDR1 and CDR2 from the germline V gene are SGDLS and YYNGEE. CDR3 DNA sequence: TGTGCCAGCAGCGTAGGCCTAGGGGTGGGCTACGAGCAGTACTTC. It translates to CASSVGLGVGYEQYF.

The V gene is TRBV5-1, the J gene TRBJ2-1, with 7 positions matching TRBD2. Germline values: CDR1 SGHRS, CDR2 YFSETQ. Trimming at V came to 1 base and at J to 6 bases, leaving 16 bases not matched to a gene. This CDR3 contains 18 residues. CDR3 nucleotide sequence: TGCGCCAGCAGCTTGCCAAAACTAGCGACCCACCGGCTCAATGAGCAGTTCTTC. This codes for CASSLPKLATHRLNEQFF.

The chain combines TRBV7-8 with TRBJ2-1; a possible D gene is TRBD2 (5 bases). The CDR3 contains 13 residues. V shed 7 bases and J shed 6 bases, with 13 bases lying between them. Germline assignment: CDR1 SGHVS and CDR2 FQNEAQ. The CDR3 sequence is CASTDRGGNEQFF. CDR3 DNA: TGTGCCAGCACCGACCGGGGTGGCAATGAGCAGTTCTTC.

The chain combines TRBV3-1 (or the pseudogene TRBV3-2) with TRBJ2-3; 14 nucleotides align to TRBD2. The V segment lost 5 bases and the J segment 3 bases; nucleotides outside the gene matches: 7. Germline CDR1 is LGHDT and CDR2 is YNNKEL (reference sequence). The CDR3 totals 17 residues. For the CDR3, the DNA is TGTGCCAGCAGCAATACGGGACTAGCGGGAGAAACAGATACGCAGTATTTT. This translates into CASSNTGLAGETDTQYF.